Following are 21 T cell receptor beta chains from one sample sequenced in a study of shared clonotypes between healthy human individuals. Assay used: immunoSEQ multiplex PCR; TCRdb lists only in-frame clones, some missing. In the table there are around 700,000 clones, around three quarters of which are singletons. Sequenced input: memory CD4+ T cells sorted from blood. Subset noted: CD45RA-negative fraction. These receptors came from a woman under 40 in good health.

CDR3 residues: CASRSQGRTGELFF. CDR3 coding DNA: TGTGCCAGCAGGTCGCAAGGTCGCACCGGGGAGCTGTTTTTT. The rearrangement uses TRBV2 and TRBJ2-2, with unresolved D. The CDR3 runs to 14 residues. Germline assignment: CDR1 SNHLY and CDR2 FYNNEI. The V end was cut by 6 bases, the J end by 4 bases, with 12 bases between.

The chain couples TRBV4-1 to TRBJ1-5; the match to TRBD1 covers 8 bases. The ends lost 2 bases at V and 3 bases at J; junction bases unmatched: 9. Germline V CDR1 and CDR2: MGHRA, YSYEKL. This CDR3 comprises 17 residues. CDR3 loop: CASSQHPTGATNQPQHF. The CDR3 DNA reads as TGCGCCAGCAGCCAACACCCGACAGGGGCCACCAATCAGCCCCAGCATTTT.

The V call is TRBV19, the J call TRBJ1-2, with D possibly matching TRBD1 (5 bases). The CDR3 length is 13 residues. Germline CDR1 LNHDA, CDR2 SQIVND (reference sequence). The V gene lost 3 bases and the J gene lost 4 bases, with 9 bases spanning the gap. The CDR3 loop reads CASSIRQSYGYTF. The CDR3, as DNA: TGTGCCAGTAGTATTAGACAGAGCTATGGCTACACCTTC.

This sequence joins TRBV28 and TRBJ2-7; weak D call: TRBD2 (7 bases). CDR1 and CDR2 from the germline V gene are MDHEN and SYDVKM. Trimming pared 8 bases from V and 2 bases from J, leaving 16 bases between. The CDR3 is 14 residues long. The CDR3 nucleotides read TGTGCCAGCGCCGTGGGGGGGGCCACCTACGAGCAGTACTTC. Protein: CASAVGGATYEQYF.

V gene TRBV14 combines with J gene TRBJ2-1; possible D gene TRBD1, 6 bases. Trimming cost V 3 bases and J 3 bases, with 9 bases left between them. Germline lookup yields CDR1 SGHDN and CDR2 FVKESK. The CDR3 runs to 14 residues. Here the CDR3 reads CASSHQQGYNEQFF. The CDR3 DNA is TGTGCCAGCAGCCATCAACAGGGCTACAATGAGCAGTTCTTC.

This clone occurred once. CDR3: CASSLRYGTPHEQYF. CDR3 sequence (DNA): TGTGCCAGCAGCTTACGATACGGGACTCCCCACGAGCAGTACTTC. The rearrangement joins TRBV7-2 to TRBJ2-7; D possibly corresponds to TRBD2 (6 bases). This CDR3 region has 15 residues. CDR1 is SGHTA and CDR2 is FQGNSA in the germline V gene. Trimming cost V 2 bases and J 5 bases, with 16 bases left between them.

V usage is TRBV19 and J usage is TRBJ2-2; 8 bases match TRBD2. Losses at the gene ends were 3 bases for V and 3 bases for J; bases not matched to a gene: 3. Germline CDR1 is LNHDA and CDR2 is SQIVND (reference sequence). The CDR3 spans 15 residues. CDR3 residues: CASSIGGAYTGELFF. CDR3 nucleotides: TGTGCCAGTAGTATCGGGGGGGCGTACACCGGGGAGCTGTTTTTT.

This sequence joins TRBV28 and TRBJ2-1, with TRBD2 as a possible D gene (6 bases). Between the trimmed V and J ends, which lost 7 bases and 9 bases, there was a span of 16 bases. Germline CDR1 reads MDHEN; CDR2 reads SYDVKM. This CDR3 is built from 13 residues. The CDR3 spells CASNRLATGEQFF. CDR3 bases: TGTGCCAGCAATAGGCTAGCGACCGGTGAGCAGTTCTTC.

The genes are TRBV5-1 and TRBJ1-2, with D possibly matching TRBD1 (6 bases). The germline V gene encodes CDR1 SGHRS and CDR2 YFSETQ. V was shortened by 2 bases and J by 6 bases, with 11 bases between the two germline ends. The CDR3 spans 13 residues. The CDR3 sequence: CASSFTGLDGYTF. The DNA of the CDR3 is TGCGCCAGCAGCTTTACAGGGTTGGATGGCTACACCTTC. The full variable domain, rest sourced from reference TRBV5-1 and TRBJ1-2, is KAGVTQTPRYLIKTRGQQVTLSCSPISGHRSVSWYQQTPGQGLQFLFEYFSETQRNKGNFPGRFSGRQFSNSRSEMNVSTLELGDSALYLCASSFTGLDGYTFGSGTRLTVV.

This clone turned up a few times. The chain joins TRBV7-9 to TRBJ1-1, with 7 bases fitting TRBD1. This CDR3 is built from 17 residues. Per the germline V gene, CDR1 is SEHNR and CDR2 is FQNEAQ (reference sequence). Trimming at V came to 2 bases and at J to 0 bases, leaving 9 bases not matched to a gene. CDR3 sequence reads: CASSLLGTARMNTEAFF. The DNA for the CDR3 is TGTGCCAGCAGCTTATTAGGGACAGCCCGCATGAACACTGAAGCTTTCTTT.

This rearrangement joins TRBV30 to TRBJ1-2; perhaps TRBD1 as D (6 bases). V gave up 5 bases and J gave up 5 bases, with 21 bases separating them. The CDR3 extends over 15 amino acids. In germline, CDR1 is GTSNPN, CDR2 SVGIG (reference sequence). CDR3 nucleotides: TGTGCCTGGGGCCACCTTATCACAGGGTTGTATGGCTACACCTTC. Amino acid sequence: CAWGHLITGLYGYTF.

CDR3 coding DNA: TGTGCCAGCAGTGAATCGAAGGAGACCCAGTACTTC. As protein: CASSESKETQYF. The chain recombines TRBV25-1 with TRBJ2-5; D gene unclear. The germline CDR1 and CDR2 sequences are MGHDK and SYGVNS. V was shortened by 1 base and J by 5 bases, with 5 bases between the two germline ends. This CDR3 spans 12 amino acids.

V usage is TRBV18 and J usage is TRBJ2-5; TRBD2 is a possible D gene (6 bases). This CDR3 region has 14 residues. Germline CDR1 is KGHSH and CDR2 is LQKENI. The V gene lost 3 bases and the J gene lost 1 base, with 9 bases spanning the gap. The CDR3 region has the DNA TGTGCCAGCTCACCCGCGGGAACCCAAGAGACCCAGTACTTC. It codes for CASSPAGTQETQYF.

The rearrangement uses TRBV2 and TRBJ1-4; a possible D gene is TRBD1 (5 bases). Trimming removed 1 base at V and 3 bases at J, with 9 bases between. Germline V lookup: CDR1 SNHLY, CDR2 FYNNEI. The CDR3 contains 15 residues. Written as DNA, the CDR3 is TGTGCCAGCAGTGAAGTTGCGGGGCCTAATGAAAAACTGTTTTTT. Protein sequence: CASSEVAGPNEKLFF. Full variable domain (remainder filled in from reference TRBV2 and TRBJ1-4): EPEVTQTPSHQVTQMGQEVILRCVPISNHLYFYWYRQILGQKVEFLVSFYNNEISEKSEIFDDQFSVERPDGSNFTLKIRSTKLEDSAMYFCASSEVAGPNEKLFFGSGTQLSVL.

The CDR3 sequence: CASSLTLAGGSDTQYF. The CDR3 bases are TGCGCCAGCAGCTTGACCCTAGCGGGAGGGTCGGATACGCAGTATTTT. This chain joins TRBV5-1 and TRBJ2-3, with TRBD2 identical over 12 bases. Per germline, CDR1 SGHRS and CDR2 YFSETQ. V lost 1 base and J lost 6; bases outside the gene matches: 6. The CDR3 loop spans 16 amino acids. Together with reference TRBV5-1 and TRBJ2-3, the CDR3 gives the full variable domain: KAGVTQTPRYLIKTRGQQVTLSCSPISGHRSVSWYQQTPGQGLQFLFEYFSETQRNKGNFPGRFSGRQFSNSRSEMNVSTLELGDSALYLCASSLTLAGGSDTQYFGPGTRLTVL.

This chain connects TRBV19 to TRBJ1-4, with D perhaps matching TRBD1 (6 bases). Looked up from germline, CDR1 is LNHDA and CDR2 is SQIVND (reference sequence). With 7 bases removed from V and 13 bases from J, the gap between germline ends came to 16 bases. There are 12 residues in the CDR3. In DNA form, the CDR3 reads TGTGCCAGTACCAGTGGGGGGGGCGCACTGTTTTTT. This gives the protein CASTSGGGALFF. Full variable domain (rest looked up from reference TRBV19 and TRBJ1-4): DGGITQSPKYLFRKEGQNVTLSCEQNLNHDAMYWYRQDPGQGLRLIYYSQIVNDFQKGDIAEGYSVSREKKESFPLTVTSAQKNPTAFYLCASTSGGGALFFGSGTQLSVL.

The chain joins TRBV10-1 to TRBJ2-3, with 10 bases lining up with TRBD2. This CDR3 is 16 amino acids long. V trimming: 2 bases; J trimming: 0 bases; junction bases outside the gene matches: 2. Germline CDR1 reads WNHNN; CDR2 reads SYGVQD (reference sequence). CDR3 protein: CASSETLAGSTDTQYF. DNA for the CDR3: TGCGCCAGCAGTGAGACACTAGCGGGAAGCACAGATACGCAGTATTTT.

The chain combines TRBV28 with TRBJ2-2; tentative D call: TRBD2 (5 bases). The CDR3 loop spans 15 amino acids. V lost 5 bases, J lost 5 bases, and 15 bases lay in between. The germline V gene has CDR1 MDHEN and CDR2 SYDVKM. In nucleotides, the CDR3 is TGTGCCAGCAGTCCGTACTTCCGAGGGACCGGGGAGCTGTTTTTT. This encodes CASSPYFRGTGELFF.

This clone was recorded once. The V gene is TRBV7-9, the J gene TRBJ1-5, with TRBD1 as a possible D gene (6 bases). Germline values: CDR1 SEHNR, CDR2 FQNEAQ (reference sequence). V was cut by 4 bases and J by 5 bases, with 15 bases left in between. The length of the CDR3 is 15 residues. The CDR3 DNA follows: TGTGCCAGCAGCTCGTCCCAGGGGCGGGATCAGCCCCAGCATTTT. Its translation is CASSSSQGRDQPQHF.

The chain joins TRBV10-3 to TRBJ1-1; perhaps TRBD1 as D (6 bases). This CDR3 has 13 amino acids. CDR1 and CDR2 (germline): ENHRY, SYGVKD. The ends were cut back, 5 bases at V and 7 bases at J, with 14 bases in the middle. The CDR3 nucleotides are TGTGCCATCAGTACACAGGGACACAGTGAAGCTTTCTTT. Encoded protein: CAISTQGHSEAFF.

V is TRBV30 and J is TRBJ2-7; D gene unclear. The CDR3 runs 14 residues. Germline CDR1 GTSNPN, CDR2 SVGIG (reference sequence). Between the trimmed V and J ends, which lost 0 bases and 6 bases, there was a span of 15 bases. The CDR3 protein is CAWSVPVRAREQYF. The CDR3 DNA follows: TGTGCCTGGAGTGTACCGGTACGCGCTCGCGAGCAGTACTTC. The full variable domain, with the rest looked up from reference TRBV30 and TRBJ2-7, is SQTIHQWPATLVQPVGSPLSLECTVEGTSNPNLYWYRQAAGRGLQLLFYSVGIGQISSEVPQNLSASRPQDRQFILSSKKLLLSDSGFYLCAWSVPVRAREQYFGPGTRLTVT.